Shown below are 14 T cell receptor beta chains from a single sample sequenced in a study of blood T cell repertoires in COVID-19. Method: immunoSEQ multiplex PCR; TCRdb's copy keeps in-frame clones and lacks some. Altogether 200,000 to 250,000 clones are present, 82% being singletons, with the ten largest covering under 8.5%. Sample: peripheral blood. These receptors were taken from a woman of 80 years or more with COVID-19, enrolled during active disease.

Only one count was recorded for this clone. The chain joins TRBV3-1 (or the pseudogene TRBV3-2) to TRBJ2-5; tentative D call: TRBD2 (6 bases). Trimming took off 3 bases at V and 5 bases at J, with 10 bases between the two ends. This CDR3 contains 13 residues. The V gene's germline CDR1 is LGHDT and CDR2 YNNKEL (reference sequence). CDR3 sequence reads: CASSQMTRETQYF. CDR3 DNA: TGTGCCAGCAGCCAGATGACTAGGGAGACCCAGTACTTC.

V gene TRBV5-4 combines with J gene TRBJ1-2, with D maybe TRBD1 (5 bases). V was trimmed by 4 bases and J by 8 bases, leaving 24 bases between them. Germline V gene data show CDR1 as SGHNT and CDR2 as YYREEE (reference sequence). There are 16 residues in the CDR3. The CDR3 sequence is CASSLPGRAQRGGYTF. CDR3 bases: TGTGCCAGCAGCCTCCCGGGCCGGGCCCAAAGGGGCGGCTACACCTTC.

The chain recombines TRBV6-5 with TRBJ1-2; maybe TRBD1 (5 bases). The germline V gene encodes CDR1 MNHEY and CDR2 SVGAGI. The CDR3 totals 13 residues. V dropped 2 bases and J dropped 4 bases, with 8 bases sitting between them. The DNA for the CDR3 is TGTGCCAGCAGTTACCAGGGACTCTATGGCTACACCTTC. Protein sequence: CASSYQGLYGYTF.

The rearrangement links TRBV19 to TRBJ1-2; D is undetermined. There are 11 residues in the CDR3. Per germline, CDR1 LNHDA and CDR2 SQIVND (reference sequence). The V and J ends lost 5 bases and 5 bases respectively, with 6 bases between them. This CDR3 is CASSWRYGYTF. The CDR3 DNA follows: TGTGCCAGTAGTTGGAGGTATGGCTACACCTTC.

This clone was seen only a few times. The chain uses TRBV25-1 and TRBJ1-4; TRBD1 agrees at 7 bases. From germline, CDR1 is MGHDK and CDR2 SYGVNS. After removal of 3 bases from V and 8 bases from J, the junction contained 12 bases not matched to a gene. The CDR3 is 16 amino acids. The CDR3 is CASSDLAGTAPEKLFF. In nucleotides, the CDR3 is TGTGCCAGCAGTGATCTTGCCGGGACAGCCCCAGAAAAACTGTTTTTT. The variable domain in full, completed from reference TRBV25-1 and TRBJ1-4, reads EADIYQTPRYLVIGTGKKITLECSQTMGHDKMYWYQQDPGMELHLIHYSYGVNSTEKGDLSSESTVSRIRTEHFPLTLESARPSHTSQYLCASSDLAGTAPEKLFFGSGTQLSVL.

This chain uses TRBV5-1 with TRBJ1-1; 8 bases fit TRBD1. The CDR3 has 14 amino acids. V lost 4 bases, J lost 2 bases, and 4 bases stayed unmatched. Germline V lookup: CDR1 SGHRS, CDR2 YFSETQ. The CDR3 sequence: CASSRTGGNTEAFF. The DNA for the CDR3 is TGCGCCAGCAGCCGTACAGGGGGAAACACTGAAGCTTTCTTT.

This chain uses TRBV7-9 with TRBJ2-1; D perhaps matches TRBD1 (5 bases). The CDR3 runs 16 residues. Trimming removed 1 base from V and 9 bases from J, with 19 bases in between. The germline gives CDR1 SEHNR, CDR2 FQNEAQ (reference sequence). CDR3 sequence reads: CASSLETLAGYSEQFF. For the CDR3, the DNA is TGTGCCAGCAGCTTAGAGACTCTGGCAGGGTATAGTGAGCAGTTCTTC.

The genes are TRBV3-1 (or the pseudogene TRBV3-2) and TRBJ2-7, with D maybe TRBD2 (6 bases). CDR3 size: 17 residues. V lost 0 bases, J lost 1 base, and 16 bases lay in between. Per germline, CDR1 LGHDT and CDR2 YNNKEL (reference sequence). CDR3 DNA sequence: TGTGCCAGCAGCCAAGATCCCGCGGGGACCTCATCCTACGAGCAGTACTTC. Translated, it gives CASSQDPAGTSSYEQYF.

This clone was counted between two and nine times. This chain uses TRBV7-3 with TRBJ2-3; TRBD2 matches 9 bases. Germline V gene sequence: CDR1 SGHTA, CDR2 FQGTGA. V lost 5 bases and J lost 6; bases outside the gene matches: 12. The CDR3 runs 16 residues. The CDR3 DNA sequence: TGTGCCAGCAGCCCACAGGGAGCGGGGGGCCCGGATACGCAGTATTTT. It yields the protein CASSPQGAGGPDTQYF.

This clone turned up a few times. The rearrangement links TRBV6-5 to TRBJ1-2; D might be TRBD1 (5 bases). There are 14 residues in the CDR3. Germline CDR1 is MNHEY and CDR2 is SVGAGI. Trimming took off 10 bases at V and 6 bases at J, with 21 bases between the two ends. The CDR3 sequence is CATSPGDGSNGYTF. The CDR3 bases are TGTGCCACCTCTCCGGGGGACGGGTCGAATGGCTACACCTTC.

This clone was picked up a small number of times. The chain joins TRBV13 to TRBJ2-1; possible D gene TRBD2, 5 bases. The V gene lost 3 bases and the J gene lost 4 bases, with 7 bases spanning the gap. Per germline, CDR1 PRHDT and CDR2 FYEKMQ (reference sequence). The CDR3 is 13 amino acids. The chain's CDR3 is CASSLDLYNEQFF. The CDR3 DNA reads TGTGCCAGCAGCTTGGACTTATACAATGAGCAGTTCTTC. Full variable domain (outside the CDR3, taken from reference TRBV13 and TRBJ2-1): AAGVIQSPRHLIKEKRETATLKCYPIPRHDTVYWYQQGPGQDPQFLISFYEKMQSDKGSIPDRFSAQQFSDYHSELNMSSLELGDSALYFCASSLDLYNEQFFGPGTRLTVL.

The chain employs TRBV3-1 (or the pseudogene TRBV3-2) and TRBJ1-1; D remains unclear. The V gene lost 1 base and the J gene lost 2 bases, with 8 bases spanning the gap. Germline loops: CDR1 LGHDT, CDR2 YNNKEL (reference sequence). The CDR3 is 14 amino acids. For the CDR3, the DNA is TGTGCCAGCAGCCAAGTACACAGCAACACTGAAGCTTTCTTT. This codes for CASSQVHSNTEAFF.

This chain uses TRBV28 with TRBJ1-2; tentative D call: TRBD1 (5 bases). The CDR3 covers 14 residues. CDR1 and CDR2 from the germline V gene are MDHEN and SYDVKM. Trimming took off 5 bases at V and 8 bases at J, with 18 bases between the two ends. CDR3 sequence: CASSPLSGLGGYTF. Written as DNA, the CDR3 is TGTGCCAGCAGTCCCCTTTCAGGGCTGGGGGGCTACACCTTC.

The V gene is TRBV28, the J gene TRBJ2-7, with TRBD1 as a possible D gene (6 bases). Trimming removed 5 bases at V and 0 bases at J, with 14 bases between. The germline V gene has CDR1 MDHEN and CDR2 SYDVKM. The CDR3 has 15 amino acids. DNA for the CDR3: TGTGCCAGCAGTGAGGACAGCGCGAGCTCCTACGAGCAGTACTTC. The encoded protein is CASSEDSASSYEQYF.